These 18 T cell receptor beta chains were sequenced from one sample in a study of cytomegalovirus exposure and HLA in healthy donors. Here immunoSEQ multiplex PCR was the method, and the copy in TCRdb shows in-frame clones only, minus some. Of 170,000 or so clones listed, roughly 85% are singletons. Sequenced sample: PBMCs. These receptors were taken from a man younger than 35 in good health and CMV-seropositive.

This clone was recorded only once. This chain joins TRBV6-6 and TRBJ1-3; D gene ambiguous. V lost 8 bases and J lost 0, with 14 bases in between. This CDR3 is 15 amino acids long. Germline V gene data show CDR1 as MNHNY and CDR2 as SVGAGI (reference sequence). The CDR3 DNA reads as TGTGCCAGCGCTAGCTCATCCCGCTCTGGAAACACCATATATTTT. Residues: CASASSSRSGNTIYF.

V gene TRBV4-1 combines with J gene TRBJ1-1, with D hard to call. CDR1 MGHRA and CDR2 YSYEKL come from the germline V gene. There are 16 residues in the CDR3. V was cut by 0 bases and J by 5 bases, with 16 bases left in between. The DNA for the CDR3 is TGCGCCAGCAGCCAAGATCCTGCCGGGAAATGGACTGAAGCTTTCTTT. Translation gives CASSQDPAGKWTEAFF.

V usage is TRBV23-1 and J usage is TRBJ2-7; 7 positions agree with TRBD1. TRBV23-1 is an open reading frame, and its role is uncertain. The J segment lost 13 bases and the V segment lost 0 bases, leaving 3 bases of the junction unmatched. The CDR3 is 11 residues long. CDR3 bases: TGCGCCAGCAGTCAATCAGGGGACAGCTACTTC. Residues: CASSQSGDSYF.

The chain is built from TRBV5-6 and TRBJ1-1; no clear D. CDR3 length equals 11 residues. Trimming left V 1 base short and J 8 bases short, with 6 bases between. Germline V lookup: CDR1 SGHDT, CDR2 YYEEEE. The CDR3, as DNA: TGTGCCAGCAGCTTGCAGAGGGAAGCTTTCTTT. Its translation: CASSLQREAFF.

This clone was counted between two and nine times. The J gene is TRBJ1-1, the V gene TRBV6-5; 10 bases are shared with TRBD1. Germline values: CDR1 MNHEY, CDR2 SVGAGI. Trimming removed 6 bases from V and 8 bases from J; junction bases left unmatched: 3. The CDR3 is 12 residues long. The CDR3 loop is CASSGTGAEAFF. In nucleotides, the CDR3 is TGTGCCAGCAGCGGGACAGGGGCCGAAGCTTTCTTT.

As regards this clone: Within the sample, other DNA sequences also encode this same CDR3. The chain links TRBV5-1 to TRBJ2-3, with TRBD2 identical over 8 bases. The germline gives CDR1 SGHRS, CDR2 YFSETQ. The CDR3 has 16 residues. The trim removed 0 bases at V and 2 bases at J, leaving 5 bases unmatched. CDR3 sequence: CASSLGSSGVTDTQYF. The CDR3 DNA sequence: TGCGCCAGCAGCTTGGGAAGTAGCGGGGTCACAGATACGCAGTATTTT.

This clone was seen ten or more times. CDR3 in DNA: TGTGCCAGCAGCTCATCGAGTTCACCCCTCCACTTT. Its protein is CASSSSSSPLHF. The genes are TRBV5-4 and TRBJ1-6; no clear D. The germline V gene encodes CDR1 SGHNT and CDR2 YYREEE (reference sequence). Between the trimmed V and J ends, which lost 3 bases and 9 bases, there was a span of 7 bases. This CDR3 spans 12 amino acids.

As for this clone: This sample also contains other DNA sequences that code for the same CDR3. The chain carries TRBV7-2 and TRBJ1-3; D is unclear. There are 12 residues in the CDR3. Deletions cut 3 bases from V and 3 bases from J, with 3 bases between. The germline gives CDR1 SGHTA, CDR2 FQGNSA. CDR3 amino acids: CASSFYGNTIYF. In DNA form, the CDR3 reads TGTGCCAGCAGCTTTTATGGAAACACCATATATTTT.

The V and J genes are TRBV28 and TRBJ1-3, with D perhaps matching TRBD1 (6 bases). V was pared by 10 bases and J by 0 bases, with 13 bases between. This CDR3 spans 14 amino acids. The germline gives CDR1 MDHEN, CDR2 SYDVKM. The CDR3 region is CATNTGPSGNTIYF. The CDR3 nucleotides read TGTGCCACCAATACAGGGCCCTCTGGAAACACCATATATTTT.

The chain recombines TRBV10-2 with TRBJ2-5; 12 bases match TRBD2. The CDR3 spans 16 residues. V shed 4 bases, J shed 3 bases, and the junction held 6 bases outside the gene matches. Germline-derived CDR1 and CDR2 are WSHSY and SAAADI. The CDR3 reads CASSVSLAGGEETQYF. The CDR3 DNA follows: TGCGCCAGCAGTGTGTCCCTAGCGGGGGGGGAAGAGACCCAGTACTTC.

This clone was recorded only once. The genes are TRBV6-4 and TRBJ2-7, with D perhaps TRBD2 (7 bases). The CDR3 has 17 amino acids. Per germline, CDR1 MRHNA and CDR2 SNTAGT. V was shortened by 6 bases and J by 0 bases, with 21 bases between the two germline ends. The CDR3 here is CASSPGGREPFSYEQYF. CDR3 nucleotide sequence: TGTGCCAGCAGCCCCGGGGGGCGGGAGCCTTTCTCCTACGAGCAGTACTTC.

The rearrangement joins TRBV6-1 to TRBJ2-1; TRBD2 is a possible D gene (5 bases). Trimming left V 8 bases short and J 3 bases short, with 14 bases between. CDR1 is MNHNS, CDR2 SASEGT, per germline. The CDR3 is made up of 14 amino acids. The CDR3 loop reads CASGGLSDYNEQFF. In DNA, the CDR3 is TGTGCCAGCGGCGGACTCAGCGACTACAATGAGCAGTTCTTC.

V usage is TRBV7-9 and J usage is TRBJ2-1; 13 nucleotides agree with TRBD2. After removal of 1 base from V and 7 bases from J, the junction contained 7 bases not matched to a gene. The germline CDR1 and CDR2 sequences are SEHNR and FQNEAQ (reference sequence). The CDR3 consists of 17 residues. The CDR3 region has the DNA TGTGCCAGCAGCTTAGGGACTAGCGGGAGACGTCGAAATGAGCAGTTCTTC. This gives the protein CASSLGTSGRRRNEQFF.

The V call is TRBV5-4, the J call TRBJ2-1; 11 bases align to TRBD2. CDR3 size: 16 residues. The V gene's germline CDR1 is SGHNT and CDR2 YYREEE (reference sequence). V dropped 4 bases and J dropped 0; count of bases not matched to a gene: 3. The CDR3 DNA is TGTGCCAGCAGCCCGGGACTAGCGGACTCCTACAATGAGCAGTTCTTC. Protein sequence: CASSPGLADSYNEQFF.

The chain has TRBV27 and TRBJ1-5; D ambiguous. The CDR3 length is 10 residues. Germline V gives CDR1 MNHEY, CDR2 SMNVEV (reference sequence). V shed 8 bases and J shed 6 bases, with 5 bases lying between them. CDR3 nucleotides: TGTGCCAGCGGCCCTCAGCCCCAGCATTTT. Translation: CASGPQPQHF.

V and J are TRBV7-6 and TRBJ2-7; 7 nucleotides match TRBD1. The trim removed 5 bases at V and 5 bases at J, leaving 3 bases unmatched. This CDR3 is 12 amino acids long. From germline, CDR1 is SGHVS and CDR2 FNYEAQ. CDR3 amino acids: CASSLGTDEQYF. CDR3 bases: TGTGCCAGCAGCCTAGGGACAGACGAGCAGTACTTC. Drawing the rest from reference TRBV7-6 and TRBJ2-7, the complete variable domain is GAGVSQSPRYKVTKRGQDVALRCDPISGHVSLYWYRQALGQGPEFLTYFNYEAQQDKSGLPNDRFSAERPEGSISTLTIQRTEQRDSAMYRCASSLGTDEQYFGPGTRLTVT.

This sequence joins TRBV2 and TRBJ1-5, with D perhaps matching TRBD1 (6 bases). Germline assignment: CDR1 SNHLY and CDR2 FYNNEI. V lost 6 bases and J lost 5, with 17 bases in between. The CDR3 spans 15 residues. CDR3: CASSREGVGYQPQHF. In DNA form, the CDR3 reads TGTGCCAGCAGCCGGGAGGGGGTTGGCTATCAGCCCCAGCATTTT.

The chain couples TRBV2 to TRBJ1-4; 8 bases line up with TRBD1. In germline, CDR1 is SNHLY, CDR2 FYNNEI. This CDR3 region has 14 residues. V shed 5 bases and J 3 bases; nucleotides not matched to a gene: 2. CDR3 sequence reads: CASSPQGANEKLFF. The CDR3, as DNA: TGTGCCAGCAGTCCACAGGGGGCTAATGAAAAACTGTTTTTT.